This T cell receptor (beta chain) originates from a study of blood T cell repertoires in COVID-19. Study in general: PBMCs, B-cell-depleted T cells, or T cells were the source of the cDNA or gDNA that made up the material.

In its sample, this clone was seen a few times. Assay used: immunoSEQ multiplex PCR; TCRdb lists only in-frame clones, some missing. This sample yields a few hundred thousand clones, of which approximately 87% are seen a single time; 2.3% belongs to the top ten. Trimming took off 4 bases at V and 4 bases at J, with 9 bases between the two ends. Germline CDR1 and CDR2: KGHDR and SFDVKD. This CDR3 contains 13 residues. Source material: peripheral blood. This TCR came from a woman between 45 and 65 years old with acute or convalescent COVID-19. The chain has TRBV24-1 and TRBJ1-2; D gene unclear. The CDR3 sequence: CATSDPRAYGYTF. Written as DNA, the CDR3 is TGTGCCACCAGTGACCCCCGAGCCTATGGCTACACCTTC.